Listed below are T cell receptor beta chains from one sample, sequenced in a study of regulatory T cells in long-lasting Graves disease. TCRdb fed the multiplex PCR reads into MiXCR, producing one record per CDR3 protein. The sample carries about 320,000 distinct CDR3 sequences, about 20% recorded once. The sequences come from peripheral blood mononuclear cells (PBMCs), collected at new diagnosis, from a patient treated with antithyroid drugs. The receptors were sampled from a female donor with Graves disease. CDR3s include the opening cysteine and the closing phenylalanine or tryptophan. D genes are given only for firm matches. Size values are once, few and many counts, or a class for expanded clones, and some rows have none.

clone size	V gene	J gene	D gene	CDR3 DNA	CDR3 protein
few	TRBV20-1	TRBJ2-7	-	TGCAGTGCTGGCACAGAATGGGGGGCCTACGAGCAGTACTTC	CSAGTEWGAYEQYF
-	TRBV11-2	TRBJ2-7	-	TGTGCCAGCAGCTTGGGACTTTTAAGCTCCTACGAGCAGTACTTC	CASSLGLLSSYEQYF
many	TRBV10-3	TRBJ2-7	-	TGTGCCATCAGTGAGTCGAGAGGAGGACCCTACTTC	CAISESRGGPYF
-	TRBV7-8	TRBJ1-1	TRBD1	TGTGCCAGCAGCTTAGGGGGGCAGGGGGCCACTGAAGCTTTCTTT	CASSLGGQGATEAFF
many	TRBV28	TRBJ2-4	-	TGTGCCAGCAGCAGACCCACCGCAGCCAAAAACATTCAGTACTTC	CASSRPTAAKNIQYF
many	TRBV12-3/TRBV12-4	TRBJ1-4	-	TGTGCCAGCCGTGGCGGCAGCCTCAAACTGTTTTTT	CASRGGSLKLFF
many	TRBV6-1	TRBJ1-1	TRBD1	TGTGCCAGCAGGTGGACAGGGGGCTTTTTGAACACTGAAGCTTTCTTT	CASRWTGGFLNTEAFF
many	TRBV6-2/TRBV6-3	TRBJ2-6	-	TGTGCCAGCAAGCGGAACTCTGGGGCCAACGTCCTGACTTTC	CASKRNSGANVLTF
many	TRBV7-9	TRBJ1-4	-	TGTGCCAGCAGTCTTCAGACAGAAGAAAAACTGTTTTTT	CASSLQTEEKLFF
many	TRBV12-3/TRBV12-4	TRBJ2-7	-	TGTGCCAGCAGCTTGATAATTTTTTCCAGGACTTACCCCTACGAGCAGTACTTC	CASSLIIFSRTYPYEQYF
-	TRBV24-1	TRBJ2-2	TRBD1	TGTGCCACCAGTGATTTGGGCCAGGGGGTTGACGGGGAGCTGTTTTTT	CATSDLGQGVDGELFF
few	TRBV19	TRBJ2-6	-	TGTGCCAGCCAAGACAAAGGAGCGTCGTACTCTGGGGCCAACGTCCTGACTTTC	CASQDKGASYSGANVLTF
few	TRBV20-1	TRBJ1-2	TRBD1	TGCAGTGCTAGAGACCGGGACAGGGTCTTTTTCGGCTATGGCTACACCTTC	CSARDRDRVFFGYGYTF
many	TRBV2	TRBJ2-1	-	TGTGCCAGCAGTTGGCTAGTGGGGAATGAGCAGTTCTTC	CASSWLVGNEQFF
many	TRBV20-1	TRBJ1-5	-	TGCAGTGCTAGAACAAGACCTAATCAGCCCCAGCATTTT	CSARTRPNQPQHF
many	TRBV15	TRBJ1-6	TRBD1	TGTGCCACCAGCAGAGAAGGGGGCAATTCACCCCTCCACTTT	CATSREGGNSPLHF
-	TRBV5-4	TRBJ2-2	-	TGTGCCAGCAGCCGCTTCTATGGGAACACCGGGGAGCTGTTTTTT	CASSRFYGNTGELFF
many	TRBV19	TRBJ1-1	-	TGTGCCAGTAGTATAGGTCCCAGGGGGAACACTGAAGCTTTCTTT	CASSIGPRGNTEAFF
many	TRBV5-6	TRBJ1-1	-	TGTGCCAGCAGCTTAAATCTGGGGGACACTGAAGCTTTCTTT	CASSLNLGDTEAFF
-	TRBV6-1	TRBJ2-3	TRBD2	TGTGCCAGCAGATCGGGACTAGCGGGAGGGCCGGGGGTAGATACGCAGTATTTT	CASRSGLAGGPGVDTQYF
few	TRBV20-1	TRBJ1-5	TRBD1	TGCAGTGCAAAGCAGGGGGTTTGGCCCCAGCATTTT	CSAKQGVWPQHF
many	TRBV6-1	TRBJ2-3	TRBD2	TGTGCCAGCCTTAACGGGACTAGCGGCACAGATACGCAGTATTTT	CASLNGTSGTDTQYF
-	TRBV27	TRBJ1-1	-	TGTGCCAGCAGTTTATACGGCGAATCCCCGAACACTGAAGCTTTCTTT	CASSLYGESPNTEAFF
many	TRBV4-1	TRBJ2-2	TRBD2	TGCGCCAGCAGCCAATTACTAGCGGGAGTCGTTGGCGGGGAGCTGTTTTTT	CASSQLLAGVVGGELFF
many	TRBV4-2	TRBJ2-2	-	TGTGCCAGCAGCCAAGAAAGGGGAGTGCCCGGGGAGCTGTTTTTT	CASSQERGVPGELFF
many	TRBV20-1	TRBJ2-1	-	TGCAGTGCTAGGGGTATGGGGGGAAGTGAGCAGTTCTTC	CSARGMGGSEQFF
-	TRBV20-1	TRBJ1-5	-	TGCAGTGCTGAGTTGGGGGGACGCGGGGGCAATCAGCCCCAGCATTTT	CSAELGGRGGNQPQHF
many	TRBV12-3/TRBV12-4	TRBJ2-3	-	TGTGCCAGCAAGATAGCGGTTTCTAGCACAGATACGCAGTATTTT	CASKIAVSSTDTQYF
many	TRBV28	TRBJ1-1	-	TGTGCCAGCAGTTCCCACCAGGACGGGGGCACTGAAGCTTTCTTT	CASSSHQDGGTEAFF
-	TRBV29-1	TRBJ1-4	TRBD1	TGCAGCGTTGGCCTCAAGGGGGCGGCTAATGAAAAACTGTTTTTT	CSVGLKGAANEKLFF
many	TRBV6-1	TRBJ2-7	-	TGTGCCAGCAGTAGGTCGGGGGCGGGTGAGCAGTACTTC	CASSRSGAGEQYF
-	TRBV30	TRBJ2-7	-	TGTGCCTGGAGGGAGGGTTTCTACGAGCAGTACTTC	CAWREGFYEQYF
many	TRBV7-8	TRBJ2-7	-	TGTGCCAGCAGCTTAGAGGGGGGGGTGTGGGGCTACGAGCAGTACTTC	CASSLEGGVWGYEQYF
few	TRBV28	TRBJ2-7	-	TGTGCCAGCAGTAAACCCCGGGGCCCGAGTTCCTACGAGCAGTACTTC	CASSKPRGPSSYEQYF
many	TRBV13	TRBJ2-7	-	TGTGCCAGCAGCTTTTTCGGGGAGAGCTCCTACGAGCAGTACTTC	CASSFFGESSYEQYF
-	TRBV14	TRBJ1-2	-	TGTGCCAGCAGCCAACGCGCCACTGGCTATGGCTACACCTTC	CASSQRATGYGYTF
few	TRBV19	TRBJ2-7	-	TGTGCCAGTAGTATTGGGACACGGGGGACCTATAGCTACGAGCAGTACTTC	CASSIGTRGTYSYEQYF
many	TRBV27	TRBJ2-1	TRBD2	TGTGCCAGCAGTTTATCGGAGTCGGGAGGGTACTACAATGAGCAGTTCTTC	CASSLSESGGYYNEQFF
few	TRBV3-1	TRBJ2-7	TRBD2	TGTGCCAGCAGCCAAGAGTATCTAGCGGGAGTGGGGACCTACGAGCAGTACTTC	CASSQEYLAGVGTYEQYF